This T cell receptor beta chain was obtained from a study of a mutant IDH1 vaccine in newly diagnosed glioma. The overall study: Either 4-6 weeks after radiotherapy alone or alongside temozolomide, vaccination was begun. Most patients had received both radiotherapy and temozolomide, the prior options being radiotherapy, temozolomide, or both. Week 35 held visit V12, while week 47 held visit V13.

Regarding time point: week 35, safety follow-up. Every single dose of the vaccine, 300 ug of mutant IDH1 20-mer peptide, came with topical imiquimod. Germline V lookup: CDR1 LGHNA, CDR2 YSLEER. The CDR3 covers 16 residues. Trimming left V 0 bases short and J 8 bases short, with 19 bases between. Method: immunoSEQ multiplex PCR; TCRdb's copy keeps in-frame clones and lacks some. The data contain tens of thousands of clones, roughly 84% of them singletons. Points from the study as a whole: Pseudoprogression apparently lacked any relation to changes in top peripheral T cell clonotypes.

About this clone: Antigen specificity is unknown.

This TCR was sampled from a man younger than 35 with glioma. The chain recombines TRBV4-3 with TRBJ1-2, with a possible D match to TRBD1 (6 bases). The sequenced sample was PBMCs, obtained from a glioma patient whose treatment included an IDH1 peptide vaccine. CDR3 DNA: TGCGCCAGCAGCCAAGATCGAGACAGGAGGCTCTTGGGCTACACCTTC. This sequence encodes CASSQDRDRRLLGYTF.